The 11 T cell receptor beta chains below come from one sample, sequenced in a study of cytomegalovirus exposure and HLA in healthy donors. Vbeta (60) and Jbeta (13) primers were used in the PCR. The table came from immunoSEQ multiplex PCR; TCRdb's copy has only in-frame clones and leaves some out. This table holds some 110,000 clones, roughly four fifths found once. Sequenced material: PBMCs. These receptor sequences come from a man in his fifties in good health and CMV-seronegative.

The chain links TRBV5-1 to TRBJ2-7, with D unresolved. Germline V gene data show CDR1 as SGHRS and CDR2 as YFSETQ. CDR3 length: 13 residues. V was cut by 0 bases and J by 2 bases, with 6 bases left in between. The DNA for the CDR3 is TGCGCCAGCAGCTTGGACAGCCCCTACGAGCAGTACTTC. It yields the protein CASSLDSPYEQYF. The full variable domain, rest sourced from reference TRBV5-1 and TRBJ2-7, is KAGVTQTPRYLIKTRGQQVTLSCSPISGHRSVSWYQQTPGQGLQFLFEYFSETQRNKGNFPGRFSGRQFSNSRSEMNVSTLELGDSALYLCASSLDSPYEQYFGPGTRLTVT.

The chain uses TRBV19 and TRBJ1-2, with D unclear. The germline gives CDR1 LNHDA, CDR2 SQIVND (reference sequence). Deletions cut 3 bases from V and 2 bases from J, with 10 bases between. The CDR3 has 14 residues. The CDR3 reads CASSIGSSNYGYTF. DNA for the CDR3: TGTGCCAGTAGTATCGGGTCATCGAACTATGGCTACACCTTC.

This sequence joins TRBV5-1 and TRBJ2-5; 11 bases match TRBD2. CDR3 length: 16 residues. Germline V gives CDR1 SGHRS, CDR2 YFSETQ. Losses at the gene ends were 3 bases for V and 3 bases for J; bases not matched to a gene: 7. CDR3 sequence reads: CASSYSVSGGEETQYF. The CDR3 DNA reads as TGCGCCAGCAGCTACTCCGTTAGCGGGGGGGAAGAGACCCAGTACTTC.

A single count supports this clone. The V and J genes are TRBV18 and TRBJ1-5, with D possibly TRBD1 on 5 matching bases. V was pared by 1 base and J by 7 bases, with 8 bases between. CDR1 and CDR2 (germline): KGHSH, LQKENI. The CDR3 loop spans 13 amino acids. The CDR3 loop is CASSPQRGQPQHF. The CDR3 region has the DNA TGTGCCAGCTCACCACAAAGGGGCCAGCCCCAGCATTTT.

This clone showed up just a few times. The rearrangement joins TRBV9 to TRBJ1-2; tentatively, D is TRBD1 (5 bases). The V gene lost 1 base and the J gene lost 4 bases, with 11 bases spanning the gap. The CDR3 totals 14 residues. Looked up from germline, CDR1 is SGDLS and CDR2 is YYNGEE. In DNA, the CDR3 is TGTGCCAGCAGCGTACAGGGAAATTCCTATGGCTACACCTTC. The encoded protein is CASSVQGNSYGYTF.

V is TRBV30 and J is TRBJ1-1; D remains unclear. This CDR3 is 14 amino acids long. The V gene's germline CDR1 is GTSNPN and CDR2 SVGIG (reference sequence). Trimming pared 6 bases from V and 2 bases from J, leaving 16 bases between. Here the CDR3 reads CACRTKQLNTEAFF. The CDR3, as DNA: TGTGCCTGCAGAACCAAACAGCTAAACACTGAAGCTTTCTTT.

This chain joins TRBV7-9 and TRBJ1-6; 7 bases are shared with TRBD1. Germline V gene data show CDR1 as SEHNR and CDR2 as FQNEAQ (reference sequence). This CDR3 region has 16 residues. Losses at the gene ends were 3 bases for V and 4 bases for J; bases not matched to a gene: 6. CDR3 sequence reads: CASSFDRERYNSPLHF. As DNA, the CDR3 is TGTGCCAGCAGCTTCGACAGGGAGAGATATAATTCACCCCTCCACTTT.

The genes are TRBV15 and TRBJ2-3; D is unclear. The CDR3 spans 15 residues. Trimming left V 0 bases short and J 5 bases short, with 12 bases between. The germline CDR1 and CDR2 sequences are LNHNV and YYDKDF (reference sequence). The CDR3, as DNA: TGTGCCACCAGCAGAGATAGCCGAGGCGGAGATACGCAGTATTTT. Its translation: CATSRDSRGGDTQYF.

This sequence joins TRBV9 and TRBJ2-2; TRBD1 aligns across 9 bases. Germline loops: CDR1 SGDLS, CDR2 YYNGEE. V was clipped by 0 bases and J by 6 bases; unmatched bases: 3. This CDR3 is built from 15 residues. In DNA form, the CDR3 reads TGTGCCAGCAGCGTAGAGGGACAGGGTGCCGGGGAGCTGTTTTTT. It yields the protein CASSVEGQGAGELFF. The variable domain in full, with the rest retrieved from reference TRBV9 and TRBJ2-2, is DSGVTQTPKHLITATGQRVTLRCSPRSGDLSVYWYQQSLDQGLQFLIQYYNGEERAKGNILERFSAQQFPDLHSELNLSSLELGDSALYFCASSVEGQGAGELFFGEGSRLTVL.

V and J are TRBV5-6 and TRBJ1-4; the D gene is possibly TRBD1 (5 bases). V lost 4 bases and J 6 bases, leaving 13 bases between the germline ends. This CDR3 comprises 14 residues. Germline V lookup: CDR1 SGHDT, CDR2 YYEEEE. CDR3 bases: TGTGCCAGCAGCCGGGGGTTCGGGTATGAAAAACTGTTTTTT. This translates into CASSRGFGYEKLFF.

This chain uses TRBV5-4 with TRBJ2-3; weak D call: TRBD1 (5 bases). The germline V and J ends were trimmed by 3 bases and 0 bases, with 8 bases remaining between them. The CDR3 totals 14 residues. CDR1 and CDR2 (germline): SGHNT, YYREEE (reference sequence). The CDR3 coding sequence is TGTGCCAGCAGCTACAGACAGAGCACAGATACGCAGTATTTT. This gives the protein CASSYRQSTDTQYF.